The source of this TCR beta chain is a study of blood T cell repertoires in COVID-19. Some clones are missing from TCRdb's copy, which holds only in-frame ones; the method was immunoSEQ multiplex PCR. The data contain 140,000 to 150,000 clones, more than 80% of them singletons. The CDR3 runs 16 residues. Per germline, CDR1 SGHRS and CDR2 YFSETQ. The V end lost 3 bases, the J end lost 3 bases, and 13 bases lay between the germline ends. The sample consisted of peripheral blood. V is TRBV5-1 and J is TRBJ2-6, with D maybe TRBD2 (6 bases). The TCR comes from a human donor in a cohort sampled during active COVID-19. The CDR3 bases are TGCGCCAGCAGCTCCGGGGGTTTAGGTGGGGCCAACGTCCTGACTTTC. Residues: CASSSGGLGGANVLTF.